This T cell receptor (beta chain) appears in the sequencing data of a study of blood T cells in healthy people across ages. Per sample, a minimum of 6 million PBMCs were isolated. The study, taken as a whole, reports: Diversity figures derived from one million T cells were judged to underestimate the true value.

For this clonotype: Its antigen remains unidentified.

Trimming shortened V by 4 bases and J by 4 bases, and 18 bases separated the two germline ends. The CDR3 totals 15 residues. Germline V gene data show CDR1 as SGHKS and CDR2 as YYEKEE (reference sequence). A second PCR, run for roughly 7 to 12 cycles, used a sample-barcoded 5' primer plus a J-beta primer mix. Each CDR3 protein is one row after TCRdb ran MiXCR on the 5' RACE reads. The sample lists roughly 1,700,000 distinct CDR3 sequences; roughly 30% were seen once. The TCR originated in a woman under 40 in good health. The chain is built from TRBV5-5 and TRBJ2-7, with D maybe TRBD1 (5 bases). Sequenced: blood. The CDR3 loop is CASSLNSQGFYEQYF. For the CDR3, the DNA is TGTGCCAGCAGCCTGAATAGCCAGGGATTTTACGAGCAGTACTTC.